Following are 8 T cell receptor beta chains from one sample sequenced in a study of tissue T cells after allogeneic stem cell transplantation. Clones were sequenced by immunoSEQ multiplex PCR, and TCRdb holds only the in-frame ones, with some missing. The top ten hold around 5.1% of the sample, which has 7,000 to 9,500 clones, roughly a third seen once. The time point was: mouse harvest day 14 after allogeneic transplant. Tail vein injection delivered 10^7 T-cell-depleted bone marrow cells and 10^6 splenic CD5+ T cells. Sequencing was performed on skin. These receptors came from a female BALB/c mouse given C57BL/6 T cells with graft-versus-host disease after an allogeneic hematopoietic cell transplant.

About this clone: The listed genes are named as in mouse. The read terminates 1 residue before the CDR3 end, so the remaining end is supplied by the germline J gene. The gene calls are TRBV13-1 and TRBJ1-1; possible D gene TRBD1, 6 bases. The CDR3 is made up of 13 amino acids. V was shortened by 0 bases and J by 5 bases, with 8 bases between the two germline ends. CDR1 NSHNY and CDR2 SYGAGN come from the germline V gene. The CDR3: CASSDAGETEVFF. The covered CDR3 bases are TGTGCCAGCAGTGATGCAGGGGAAACAGAAGTCTTC.

A remark on this clone: Genes and germline are mouse. The CDR3 goes on 1 residue after the read ends, and that part is filled in from the germline J gene. The V call is TRBV26, the J call TRBJ2-5; no definite D call. V dropped 2 bases and J dropped 2 bases, with 5 bases sitting between them. CDR1 and CDR2 (germline): KGHPV, FQNQEV (reference sequence). The CDR3 consists of 13 residues. CDR3 residues: CASSLNSQDTQYF. The sequenced part of the CDR3 DNA is TGTGCCAGCAGTCTGAACAGCCAAGACACCCAGTAC.

This clone is judged medium-sized (0.01 to 0.1%). Genes here carry mouse names. Coverage ceases 1 residue before the CDR3 finishes, and the germline J gene fills in the end. V and J are TRBV13-3 and TRBJ1-4; 8 bases agree with TRBD1. The CDR3 spans 14 residues. V lost 2 bases, J lost 6 bases, and 3 bases stayed unmatched. The germline CDR1 and CDR2 sequences are NNHDY and SYVADS. The sequenced part of the CDR3 DNA is TGTGCCAGCAGTGACAGGGGGCGCGACGAAAGATTATTT. It translates to CASSDRGRDERLF. The full CDR3 reads CASSDRGRDERLFF.

Concerning this clone: Gene names are mouse gene names. CDR3 DNA, as far as it was read: TGTGCCAGCTCTCTTGCGGGGGACCAAGACACCCAGTAC. Amino acid sequence: CASSLAGDQDTQY. The entire CDR3 is CASSLAGDQDTQYF. V and J are TRBV12-2 and TRBJ2-5, with D tentatively TRBD1 or TRBD2 (5 bases each). The CDR3 extends 1 residue past the end of the read, so its final part is completed from the germline J gene. Trimming took 1 base from V and 1 from J, leaving 8 bases between them. Germline V gives CDR1 SGHLS, CDR2 HYDKME. The CDR3 has 14 amino acids.

In its sample, this clone is medium-sized. The gene names here belong to mouse. The sequence runs out 1 residue before the end of the CDR3; the remainder is reconstructed from the germline J gene. The genes are TRBV26 and TRBJ1-4; D perhaps matches TRBD1 (5 bases). V lost 4 bases and J lost 7, with 10 bases in between. Germline CDR1 KGHPV, CDR2 FQNQEV (reference sequence). The CDR3 extends over 13 amino acids. The CDR3 is CASSPRQGERLFF. Incomplete CDR3 DNA: TGTGCCAGCAGTCCCCGGCAGGGCGAAAGATTATTT.

For this clone: This sequence is one base from a far larger clone and is likely a read error. Genes here carry mouse names. The CDR3 end falls 1 residue outside the read, so it is completed with the germline J gene. The V and J genes are TRBV19 and TRBJ2-7; TRBD2 might be the D (6 bases). Germline values: CDR1 FNHDT, CDR2 SITEND (reference sequence). This CDR3 has 12 amino acids. The CDR3: CARSSWGYEQYF. Incomplete CDR3 DNA: TGTGCCCGCAGTAGTTGGGGGTATGAACAGTAC.

This clone has a handful of counts. Gene names and germline match the mouse. The read finishes 1 residue shy of the CDR3 end, and the germline J gene is used to complete it. V gene TRBV23 combines with J gene TRBJ2-4; the table's D call, TRBD1, has no DNA check behind it. Germline lookup yields CDR1 KGHTA and CDR2 FQNQQP. There are 13 residues in the CDR3. The part of the CDR3 DNA that was read is TGCTCCAGCAGTCAAGACATTCAAAACACCTTGTAC. Translated: CSSSQDIQNTLY. The whole CDR3 protein is CSSSQDIQNTLYF.

With respect to this clone: Genes and germline come from the mouse. The CDR3 extends 1 residue past the end of the read, so its final part is completed from the germline J gene. The V gene is TRBV15, the J gene TRBJ2-7; TRBD2 matches at 13 bases. This CDR3 is built from 14 residues. Looked up from germline, CDR1 is SGHND and CDR2 is FRSKSL. Trimming cost V 5 bases and J 7 bases; bases outside gene matches: 5. The part of the CDR3 DNA that was read is TGTGCCAGCAGTCGGACTGGGGGGGCGCGAGAACAGTAC. It codes for CASSRTGGAREQY. The entire CDR3 reads CASSRTGGAREQYF. Combining the CDR3 with reference TRBV15 and TRBJ2-7 gives the whole variable domain DAGVTQTPRHEVAEKGQTIILKCEPVSGHNDLFWYRQTKIQGLELLSYFRSKSLMEDGGAFKDRFKAEMLNSSFSTLKIQPTEPKDSAVYLCASSRTGGAREQYFGPGTRLTVL.